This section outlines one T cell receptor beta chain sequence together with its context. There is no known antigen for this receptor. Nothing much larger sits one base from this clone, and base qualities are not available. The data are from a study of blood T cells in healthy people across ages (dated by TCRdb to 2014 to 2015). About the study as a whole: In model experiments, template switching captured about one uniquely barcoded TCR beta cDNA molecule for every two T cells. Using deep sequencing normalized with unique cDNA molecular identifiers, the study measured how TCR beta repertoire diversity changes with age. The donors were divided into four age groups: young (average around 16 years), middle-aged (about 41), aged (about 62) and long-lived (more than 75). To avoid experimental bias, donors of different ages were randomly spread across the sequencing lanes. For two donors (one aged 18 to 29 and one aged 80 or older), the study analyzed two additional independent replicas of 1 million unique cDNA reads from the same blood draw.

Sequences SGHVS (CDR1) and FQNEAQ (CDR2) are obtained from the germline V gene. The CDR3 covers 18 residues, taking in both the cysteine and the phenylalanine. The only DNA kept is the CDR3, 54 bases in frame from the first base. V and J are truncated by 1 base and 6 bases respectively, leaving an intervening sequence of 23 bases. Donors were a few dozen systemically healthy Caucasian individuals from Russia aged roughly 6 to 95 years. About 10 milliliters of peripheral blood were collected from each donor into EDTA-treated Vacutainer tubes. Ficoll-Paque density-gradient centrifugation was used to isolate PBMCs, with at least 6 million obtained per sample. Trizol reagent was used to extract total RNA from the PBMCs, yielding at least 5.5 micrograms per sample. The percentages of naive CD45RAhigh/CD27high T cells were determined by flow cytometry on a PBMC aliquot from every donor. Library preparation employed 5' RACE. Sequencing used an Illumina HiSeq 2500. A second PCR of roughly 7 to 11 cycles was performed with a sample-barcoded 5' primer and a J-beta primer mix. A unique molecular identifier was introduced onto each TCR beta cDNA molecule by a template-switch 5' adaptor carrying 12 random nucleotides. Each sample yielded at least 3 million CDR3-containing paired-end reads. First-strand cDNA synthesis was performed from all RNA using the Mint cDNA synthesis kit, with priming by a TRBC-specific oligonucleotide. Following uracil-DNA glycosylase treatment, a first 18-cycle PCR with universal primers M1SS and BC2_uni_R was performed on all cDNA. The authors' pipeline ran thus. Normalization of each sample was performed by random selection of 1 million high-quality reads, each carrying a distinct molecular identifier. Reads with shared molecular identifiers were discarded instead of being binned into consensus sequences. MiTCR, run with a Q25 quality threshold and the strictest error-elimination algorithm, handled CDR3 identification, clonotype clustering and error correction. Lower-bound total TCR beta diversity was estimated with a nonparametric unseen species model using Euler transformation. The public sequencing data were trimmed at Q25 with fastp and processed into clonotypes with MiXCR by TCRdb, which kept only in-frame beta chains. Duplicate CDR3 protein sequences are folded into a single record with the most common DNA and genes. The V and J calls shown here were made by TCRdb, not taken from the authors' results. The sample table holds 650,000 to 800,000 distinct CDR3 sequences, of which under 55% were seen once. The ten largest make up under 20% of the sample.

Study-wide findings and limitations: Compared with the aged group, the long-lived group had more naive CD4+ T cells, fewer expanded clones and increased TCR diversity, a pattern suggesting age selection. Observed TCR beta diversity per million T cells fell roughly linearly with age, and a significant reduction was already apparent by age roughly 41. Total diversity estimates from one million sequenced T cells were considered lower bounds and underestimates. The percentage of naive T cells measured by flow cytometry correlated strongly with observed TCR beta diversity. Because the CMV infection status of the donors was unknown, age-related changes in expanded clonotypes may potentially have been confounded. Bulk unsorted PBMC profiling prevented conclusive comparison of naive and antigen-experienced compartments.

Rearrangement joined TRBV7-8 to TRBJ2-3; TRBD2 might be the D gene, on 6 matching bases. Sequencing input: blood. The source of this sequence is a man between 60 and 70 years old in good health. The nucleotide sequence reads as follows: TGTGCCAGCAGCTTAGAAGCTAGCGCGGCCTTCAGGTCGGATACGCAGTATTTT. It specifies CASSLEASAAFRSDTQYF.